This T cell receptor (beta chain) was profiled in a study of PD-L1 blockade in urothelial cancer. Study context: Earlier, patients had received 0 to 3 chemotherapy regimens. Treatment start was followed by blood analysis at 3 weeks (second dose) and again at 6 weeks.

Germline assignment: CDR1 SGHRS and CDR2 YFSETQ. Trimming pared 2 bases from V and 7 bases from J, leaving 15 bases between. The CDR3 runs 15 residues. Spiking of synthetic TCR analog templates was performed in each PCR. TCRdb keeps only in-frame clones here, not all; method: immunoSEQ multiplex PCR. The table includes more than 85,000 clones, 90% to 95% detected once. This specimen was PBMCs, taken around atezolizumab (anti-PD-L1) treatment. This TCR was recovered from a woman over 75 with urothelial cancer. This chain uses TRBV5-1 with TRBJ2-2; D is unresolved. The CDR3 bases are TGCGCCAGCAGCTTTCTAGGCGATTCAAGCGGGGAGCTGTTTTTT. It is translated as CASSFLGDSSGELFF.